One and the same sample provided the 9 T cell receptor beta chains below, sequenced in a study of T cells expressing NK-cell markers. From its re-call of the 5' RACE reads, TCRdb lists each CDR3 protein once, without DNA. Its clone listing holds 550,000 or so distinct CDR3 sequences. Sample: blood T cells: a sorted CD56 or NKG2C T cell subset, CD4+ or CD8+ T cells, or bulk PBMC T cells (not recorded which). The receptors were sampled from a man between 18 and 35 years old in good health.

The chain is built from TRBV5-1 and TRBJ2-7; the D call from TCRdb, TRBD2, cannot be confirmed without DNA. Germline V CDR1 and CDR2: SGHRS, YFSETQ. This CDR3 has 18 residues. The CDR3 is CASSLWTSGSSSTYEQYF.

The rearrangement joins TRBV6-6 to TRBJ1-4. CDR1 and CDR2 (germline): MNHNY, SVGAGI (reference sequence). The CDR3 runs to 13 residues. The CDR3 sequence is CASSYRGPEKLFF.

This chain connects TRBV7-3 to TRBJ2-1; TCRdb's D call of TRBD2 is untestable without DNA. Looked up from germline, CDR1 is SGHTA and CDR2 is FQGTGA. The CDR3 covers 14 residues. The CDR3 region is CASSTGLAHNEQFF.

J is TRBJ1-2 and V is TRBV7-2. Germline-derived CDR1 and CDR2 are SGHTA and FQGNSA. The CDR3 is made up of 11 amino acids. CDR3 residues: CASRQDGGYTF.

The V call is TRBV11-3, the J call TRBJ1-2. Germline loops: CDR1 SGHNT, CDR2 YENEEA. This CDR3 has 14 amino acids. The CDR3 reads CASSIQHSNYGYTF.

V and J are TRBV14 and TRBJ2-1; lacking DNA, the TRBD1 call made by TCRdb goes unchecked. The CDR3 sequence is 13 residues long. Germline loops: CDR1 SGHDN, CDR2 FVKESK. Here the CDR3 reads CASSQRDPEEQFF. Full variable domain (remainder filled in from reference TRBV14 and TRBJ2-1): EAGVTQFPSHSVIEKGQTVTLRCDPISGHDNLYWYRRVMGKEIKFLLHFVKESKQDESGMPNNRFLAERTGGTYSTLKVQPAELEDSGVYFCASSQRDPEEQFFGPGTRLTVL.

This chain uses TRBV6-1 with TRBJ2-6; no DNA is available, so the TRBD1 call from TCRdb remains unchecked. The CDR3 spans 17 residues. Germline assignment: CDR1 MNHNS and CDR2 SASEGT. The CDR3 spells CASMSAGIWAGANVLTF.

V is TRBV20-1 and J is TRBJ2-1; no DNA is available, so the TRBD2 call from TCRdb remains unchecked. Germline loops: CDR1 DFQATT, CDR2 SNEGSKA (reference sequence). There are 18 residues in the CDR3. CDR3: CSATRTLAGGLRFNEQFF.

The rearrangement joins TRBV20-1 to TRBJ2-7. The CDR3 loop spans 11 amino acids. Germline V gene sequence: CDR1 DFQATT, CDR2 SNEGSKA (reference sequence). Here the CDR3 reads CSARMNYEQYF.